This T cell receptor (beta chain) was recovered during a study of cytomegalovirus exposure and HLA in healthy donors (dated by TCRdb to about 2017). In terms of the full investigation: In an earlier analysis of under 750 of the donors, around 300 Gb of sequence data and 117 million unique TCR beta sequences from 150 million to 200 million T cells were reported. An early release covering over 500 HLA-typed donors comprised about 300 gigabases of sequencing data and approximately 85 million unique TCR sequences. Among the roughly 430 genotyped donors, around 81% belonged to the genetic ancestry cluster associated with self-reported Caucasian donors. The study aimed to test whether cataloging public T cell receptors could reveal signatures of past pathogen exposure. The study profiled the T cell repertoires of approximately 700 subjects by immunosequencing and related them to cytomegalovirus serostatus. A separate validation cohort of roughly 130 different subjects was used in addition to the roughly 620-subject first cohort. To predict cytomegalovirus infection status, the study combined high-throughput TCR immunosequencing, statistical association of individual TCRs with disease status, and machine learning. In a later analysis, previously published TCR beta repertoires from 500 to 750 donors were re-analyzed and high-resolution HLA genotyping was added so that TCR occurrence patterns could be studied. Rather than drawing on any new phenotypic data, the later analysis identified candidate immune exposures from TCR beta sequences and the way those sequences occurred across donors. An earlier analysis of several hundred of the donors used high-throughput TCR beta sequencing to judge whether each TCR beta V gene segment behaved as functional or pseudogenic. Alongside the repertoire data, information on donor age, sex, ethnicity and CMV serostatus was compiled. A later genetic analysis took genome-wide SNP genotypes for about 55% of the 666 donors and used that subset as a discovery cohort. Every repertoire in the discovery cohort had been generated on one and the same sequencing platform. HLA typing included class I and class II loci at four-digit resolution. The number of donors typed differed by locus, with roughly 629-640 for A, B, C, DRB1 and DQB1, around 500 for DQA1, about 610 for DPA1, and 450 to 480 for DPB1. Because of strong linkage in the cohort, a few DR-DQ haplotypes were treated as single units for association and clustering. Among around 400 genotyped donors of the cohort, an average of about 240,000 unique TCR beta nucleotide sequences was sequenced per donor, of which about 19% were non-productive.

Library preparation employed the immunoSEQ multiplex PCR assay. A mixture of 60 forward primers for TCR Vbeta segments and 13 reverse primers for TCR Jbeta segments was used in the multiplex PCR. A multiplex PCR assay on genomic DNA amplified the CDR3 region of rearranged TCR beta genes. On the Illumina HiSeq System, the amplified TCR beta libraries were sequenced as 87-base-pair reads. As for how the authors treated the data: A later analysis counted tens of millions of unique TCR beta chains across the roughly 700 repertoires, and some 11 million of these chains were shared by at least two donors. Raw reads were error-corrected and collapsed into unique sequences with a nearest-neighbor algorithm that merged closely related sequences to remove PCR and sequencing errors. Alignment of CDR3 sequences to IMGT reference sequences was used to assign V, D and J gene segments. For a sequence to be retained, a match of at least six nucleotides was required to both a V gene segment and a J gene segment. Rearrangements were called productive when the CDR3 lacked stop codons and stayed in frame with V and J; all others were non-productive. CDR3 was defined by IMGT convention, running from the second conserved V-encoded cysteine to the conserved J-encoded phenylalanine. Sequences without an unambiguous match to a single V gene segment were excluded from the earlier analysis of approximately 600 of the donors. In an earlier analysis of approximately 590 of the donors, a V segment was called functional when productive rearrangements were above 56.7%, and segregating when the standard deviation between donors exceeded 5%. A statistical classification framework was built for diagnosing cytomegalovirus status from the catalog of TCR beta chain sequences. In a later analysis, V and J genes were assigned by comparing TCR nucleotide sequences against IMGT/GENE-DB human TR gene sequences. In a later analysis, CDR3 sequences and most-parsimonious VDJ recombination scenarios were assigned using the TCRdist pipeline. In a later analysis, each TCR beta chain was defined by its CDR3 amino acid sequence together with its V-gene family, and reads without a unique V-gene family were excluded. In a later analysis, 500 to 700 highly shared, low-generation-probability nucleotide sequences were removed to address suspected cross-contamination and a sequencing artifact. In a later analysis, a clonal expansion index for each public chain was calculated from normalized within-repertoire ranks of inferred template counts. A later analysis computed generation probabilities with a VDJ recombination model fitted to out-of-frame rearrangements, and checked the results against IGoR. Hypergeometric tests were used in a later analysis to score TCR-TCR, TCR-HLA and TCR-CMV co-occurrence, with a repertoire-size bias correction applied to the TCR pairs. A later analysis estimated false discovery rates by permuting HLA or CMV assignments 20 times. In a later analysis, co-occurring TCRs were grouped using DBSCAN, and TCRdist sequence similarity was added for clustering within HLA-allele-positive subsets. Repertoires with fewer than 30,000 or more than 120,000 public chains, plus five repertoires with anomalous nucleotide sharing, were excluded from co-occurrence clustering. TCRdb took this table from immuneACCESS and kept in-frame rearrangements with V and J called. Such tables lack part of the clones; where checked against another copy, unresolved V genes explain under half of the gap, and the rest is unexplained. The V and J calls and the clone size are those of that table, but D and trimming were determined from the DNA. This sample's table contains over 100,000 clones. Over 1.5% of the sample goes to the ten largest clones.

Results and caveats for the whole study, not just this receptor: An earlier analysis of 450 to 750 of the donors showed that most TCR beta V segments appeared in productive rearrangements either about 90% or about 30% of the time, which broadly matched IMGT annotations. A further reported finding was that TCR beta sequences accurately predicted the HLA-A and HLA-B alleles for most subjects in the first cohort. Strong co-occurrence of HLA alleles, especially DR and DQ, made assigning TCR associations to individual alleles difficult. A later genetic analysis associated a missense DCLRE1C variant with V-gene and J-gene trimming of TCR beta chains, and an independent cohort replicated the association. In a later genetic analysis, fewer N-insertions in productive TCRs were reported among donors in an Asian-associated ancestry cluster than the 666-donor mean. A total of fewer than 200 TCR beta chains were listed by the study as associated with cytomegalovirus. Compared with equally common non-associated chains, HLA-associated TCR beta chains in a later analysis were more clonally expanded and had lower generation probabilities. In both the original and validation cohorts, the classifier was reported to diagnose cytomegalovirus status with high specificity and sensitivity. The sequencing pipeline was judged likely to have produced a cluster of highly shared sequence variants as a technical artifact. In a later analysis, more than 15,000 TCR beta sequences were associated with specific HLA alleles at a false discovery rate of 0.05. According to a later analysis, TCR association rates differed among HLA loci, with DRB1 alleles showing the most associated TCRs and HLA-C alleles showing the fewest. A few of the identified cytomegalovirus-associated TCR beta chains were confirmed in vitro to be specific for cytomegalovirus antigens. Across donors, most TCR sequences were observed very rarely, whereas some public TCRs were present in many individuals. The 87-base-pair reads could not distinguish some IMGT-functional V segments, including TRBV6-2 and TRBV6-3, so those segments were excluded. A later analysis reported that several top co-occurrence clusters appeared linked to parvovirus B19, influenza, CMV and Epstein-Barr virus. According to a later analysis, most CMV-associated TCR beta chains appeared to be HLA-restricted, and the HLA associations seemed to be driven largely by CMV exposure. Correlated functional status among segregating V segments might be attributable to linkage disequilibrium, but an unknown experimental factor could not be ruled out. For the cohort, immune exposure information was limited to CMV serostatus. Because HLA typing was unavailable for some donors at each locus, only the typed subset was used in association tests. Only TCR beta chains were sequenced in this cohort, and the absence of alpha or paired-chain data limited detectable features. Over 15 rarely observed V segments, including chromosome 9 orphons, were excluded from the earlier analysis of some 590 of the donors because counts were too low. Sequencing depth was assumed to be roughly uniform across donors in the presence/absence analyses, though that assumption may not hold. The authors suggested that the approach could potentially be generalized to other disease states and immunological phenotypes.

In total, approximately 610 healthy bone marrow donors made up the cohort. At the time of sampling, all cohort members were nominally healthy, though unrecorded immune exposures were likely present. The donor tested CMV seropositive and was one of the 289 seropositive cohort members. A peripheral blood sample was provided by each donor, and peripheral blood mononuclear cells were used for TCR beta sequencing. Genomic DNA extraction from the blood cell samples was performed with the Qiagen DNeasy Blood Extraction Kit. A note on this clone: Its antigen is currently not known.

Taken from cysteine to phenylalanine, the CDR3 has 14 residues. The retained sequence is limited to the CDR3, 42 bases, with the frame set at the first base. CDR1 and CDR2 are read off the germline V gene as SGHRS and YFSETQ. The germline V and J ends show losses of 1 base and 3 bases respectively, and no gene match explains 0 bases of the junction. The sequence links TRBV5-1 to TRBJ1-4; 7 nucleotides in the junction match TRBD1. The material sequenced was PBMCs. This clonotype was sampled from a woman between 40 and 50 years old in good health and CMV-seropositive. The DNA sequence is as follows: TGCGCCAGCAGCTTGACAGGGGCTAATGAAAAACTGTTTTTT. This translates into CASSLTGANEKLFF.